This entry is about one T cell receptor (beta chain). The antigen remains undetermined. These data are taken from a study of EBV T-cell therapy then PD-1 blockade in nasopharyngeal carcinoma. V was pared by 0 bases and J by 5 bases, with 7 bases between. Germline V CDR1 and CDR2: LGHDT, YNNKEL (reference sequence). The CDR3 length is 13 residues. Treatment in this sample: AdE1-LMPpoly-expanded autologous EBV-specific T-cell therapy followed by anti-PD-1 nivolumab. The repertoire was sequenced with immunoSEQ multiplex PCR; TCRdb's copy has only in-frame clones and lacks some. The profile shows roughly 20,000 clones, more than 70% of them singletons.

The TCR originated in a man aged 40-50 years with nasopharyngeal carcinoma. This sample comprised CD8+ T cells from blood, obtained at roughly day 32 from a patient whose treatment included autologous EBV-specific T cells and nivolumab. The rearrangement links TRBV3-1 (or the pseudogene TRBV3-2) to TRBJ1-2; D unresolved. For the CDR3, the DNA is TGTGCCAGCAGCCAAGAACGCCGTTATGGCTACACCTTC. Encoded protein: CASSQERRYGYTF.